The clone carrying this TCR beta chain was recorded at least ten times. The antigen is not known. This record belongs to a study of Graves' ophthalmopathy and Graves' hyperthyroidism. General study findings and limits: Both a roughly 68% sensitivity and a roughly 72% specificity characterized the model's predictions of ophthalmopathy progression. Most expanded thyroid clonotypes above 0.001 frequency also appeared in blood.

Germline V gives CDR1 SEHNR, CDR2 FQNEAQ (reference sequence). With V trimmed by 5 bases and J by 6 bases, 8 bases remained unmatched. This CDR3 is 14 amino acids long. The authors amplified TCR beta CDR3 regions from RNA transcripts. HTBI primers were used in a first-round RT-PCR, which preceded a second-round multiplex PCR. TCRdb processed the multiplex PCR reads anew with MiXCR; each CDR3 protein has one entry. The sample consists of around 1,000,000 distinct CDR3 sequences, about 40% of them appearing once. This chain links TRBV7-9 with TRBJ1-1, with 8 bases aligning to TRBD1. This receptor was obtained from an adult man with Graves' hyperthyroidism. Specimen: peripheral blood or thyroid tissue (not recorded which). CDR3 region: CASSPPGQGSEAFF. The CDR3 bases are TGTGCCAGCAGCCCCCCCGGACAGGGCTCTGAAGCTTTCTTT.